The rows below give T cell receptor beta chains drawn from one sample of a study of OX40 agonist ivuxolimab in advanced cancers. Sequencing used immunoSEQ multiplex PCR; TCRdb keeps in-frame clones, though not all of them. The table has about 84,000 clones, approximately 89% seen once. Material: CD4+ or CD8+ T cells sorted from blood, obtained in a trial of the OX40 agonist ivuxolimab. The receptors shown here come from an adult with an advanced solid tumor such as melanoma, head and neck, liver or kidney cancer. Each CDR3 is given with its conserved first and last residue. The order of the fields is D gene, clone size, V gene, J gene, CDR3 DNA, CDR3 protein. D genes are given only for firm matches. Some rows mark clone size as missing; the rest say once, few, many or name a class of expanded clone.

D: NA; size: NA; V: TRBV5-6; J: TRBJ2-2; DNA: TGTGCCAGCAGCTTGAAGGGGCTTGGCACCGGGGAGCTGTTTTTT; CDR3: CASSLKGLGTGELFF
D: TRBD1; size: once; V: TRBV11-2; J: TRBJ2-2; DNA: TGTGCCAGCAGTTCATACCGGACAGGGGGATCGAACACCGGGGAGCTGTTTTTT; CDR3: CASSSYRTGGSNTGELFF
D: TRBD1; size: NA; V: TRBV7-3; J: TRBJ1-1; DNA: TGTGCCAGCAGCTTAAAGGGGGCCGGGGGCACTGAAGCTTTCTTT; CDR3: CASSLKGAGGTEAFF
D: NA; size: NA; V: TRBV5-1; J: TRBJ1-2; DNA: TGCGCCAGCAGCTTGAACAGGGATGGCTACACCTTC; CDR3: CASSLNRDGYTF
D: NA; size: NA; V: TRBV6-5; J: TRBJ1-4; DNA: TGTGCCAGCAGTTTTTCGGGGGGCGTGGATGAAAAACTGTTTTTT; CDR3: CASSFSGGVDEKLFF
D: NA; size: NA; V: TRBV5-5; J: TRBJ1-6; DNA: TGTGCCAGCAGGTCGGGCCCGGGCTCCTATAATTCACCCCTCCACTTT; CDR3: CASRSGPGSYNSPLHF
D: NA; size: NA; V: TRBV4-1; J: TRBJ2-6; DNA: TGCGCCAGCAGCCGACAGCTCTCTGGGGCCAACGTCCTGACTTTC; CDR3: CASSRQLSGANVLTF
D: TRBD1; size: once; V: TRBV7-9; J: TRBJ1-6; DNA: TGTGCCAGCAGCGTCGGGACAGTCAATTCACCCCTCCACTTT; CDR3: CASSVGTVNSPLHF
D: TRBD2; size: NA; V: TRBV5-1; J: TRBJ2-3; DNA: TGCGCCAGCAGCTTGGGAGGGAGGGCCTCAGATACGCAGTATTTT; CDR3: CASSLGGRASDTQYF
D: NA; size: NA; V: TRBV30; J: TRBJ1-1; DNA: TGTGCCTGGAGTTTAGGTCTAACTGAAGCTTTCTTT; CDR3: CAWSLGLTEAFF
D: TRBD1; size: NA; V: TRBV29-1; J: TRBJ2-7; DNA: TGCAGCGCCGGGACAGAAGTGCGGGAGCAGTACTTC; CDR3: CSAGTEVREQYF
D: TRBD1; size: NA; V: TRBV10-3; J: TRBJ2-5; DNA: TGTGCCATCAGCCTACAGGGGGCCGTCGCCGAGACCCAGTACTTC; CDR3: CAISLQGAVAETQYF
D: NA; size: once; V: TRBV30; J: TRBJ1-2; DNA: TGTGCCGGGAGCGGGGGCGGACGGGGGGCCTACTTCTATGGCTACACCTTC; CDR3: CAGSGGGRGAYFYGYTF
D: NA; size: NA; V: TRBV6-6; J: TRBJ2-7; DNA: TGTGCCAGCAGTAATATAGGCTCCTACGAGCAGTACTTC; CDR3: CASSNIGSYEQYF
D: NA; size: NA; V: TRBV5-1; J: TRBJ2-5; DNA: TGCGCCAGCAGCCGGGGGGGACAGCAAGAGACCCAGTACTTC; CDR3: CASSRGGQQETQYF
D: TRBD2; size: NA; V: TRBV7-9; J: TRBJ2-1; DNA: TGTGCCAGCATAGATGGACTAGCGGGAGGCCATGAGCAGTTCTTC; CDR3: CASIDGLAGGHEQFF
D: NA; size: NA; V: TRBV30; J: TRBJ2-7; DNA: TGTGCCTGGAGTCCGAACCGTGAGCAGTACTTC; CDR3: CAWSPNREQYF
D: NA; size: NA; V: TRBV6-1; J: TRBJ1-1; DNA: TGTGCCAGCATCAGCATGAACACTGAAGCTTTCTTT; CDR3: CASISMNTEAFF
D: NA; size: once; V: TRBV6-1; J: TRBJ2-7; DNA: TGTGCCAGCAGTGAAGGTCGGAGCTACGAGCAGTACTTC; CDR3: CASSEGRSYEQYF
D: NA; size: NA; V: TRBV18; J: TRBJ1-1; DNA: TGTGCCAGCTTGCAGAGCATGAACACTGAAGCTTTCTTT; CDR3: CASLQSMNTEAFF
D: NA; size: NA; V: TRBV5-4; J: TRBJ2-1; DNA: TGTGCCAGCAGGAGGGAAGCGTCAAACAATGAGCAGTTCTTC; CDR3: CASRREASNNEQFF
D: TRBD2; size: NA; V: TRBV5-1; J: TRBJ2-1; DNA: TGCGCCAGCAGCTCCCGGGACTACTCCTACAATGAGCAGTTCTTC; CDR3: CASSSRDYSYNEQFF
D: TRBD1; size: few; V: TRBV6-1; J: TRBJ2-1; DNA: TGTGCCAGCAGCCAGGGACAGGCTGCCTACAATGAGCAGTTCTTC; CDR3: CASSQGQAAYNEQFF
D: NA; size: NA; V: TRBV7-6; J: TRBJ1-4; DNA: TGTGCCAGCAGCTTACGACGTAATGAAAAACTGTTTTTT; CDR3: CASSLRRNEKLFF
D: TRBD1; size: NA; V: TRBV5-1; J: TRBJ1-1; DNA: TGCGCCAGCAGCCCTGATGGGGGGGACAGACCGAACACTGAAGCTTTCTTT; CDR3: CASSPDGGDRPNTEAFF
D: TRBD1; size: NA; V: TRBV27; J: TRBJ2-2; DNA: TGTGCCAGCCGACAGGGGGGGTACACCGGGGAGCTGTTTTTT; CDR3: CASRQGGYTGELFF
D: NA; size: few; V: TRBV21-1; J: TRBJ1-1; DNA: TGTGCCGGCTTATTCCCGGGCCCCTATGGGGACACTGAAGCTTTCTTT; CDR3: CAGLFPGPYGDTEAFF
D: NA; size: NA; V: TRBV6-5; J: TRBJ2-7; DNA: TGTGCCAGTAGCGGTTATCCTCCCCGCTACGAGCAGTACTTC; CDR3: CASSGYPPRYEQYF
D: NA; size: NA; V: TRBV15; J: TRBJ1-5; DNA: TGTGCCACCAGCAGAACGCCAGGGAATCAGCCCCAGCATTTT; CDR3: CATSRTPGNQPQHF
D: NA; size: NA; V: TRBV6-1; J: TRBJ1-5; DNA: TGTGCCAGCAGGAGGGGACGGCAGCCCCAGCATTTT; CDR3: CASRRGRQPQHF
D: NA; size: NA; V: TRBV7-2; J: TRBJ2-3; DNA: TGTGCCAGCAGCCTGGACTTTGATACGCAGTATTTT; CDR3: CASSLDFDTQYF
D: TRBD1; size: once; V: TRBV6-1; J: TRBJ1-1; DNA: TGTGCCAGCGTCGACAGGGCTTCGGGCACTGAAGCTTTCTTT; CDR3: CASVDRASGTEAFF
D: NA; size: NA; V: TRBV5-1; J: TRBJ2-3; DNA: TGCGCCAGCAGCTTGTCTGCGGACCGCACAGATACGCAGTATTTT; CDR3: CASSLSADRTDTQYF
D: NA; size: NA; V: TRBV5-4; J: TRBJ2-3; DNA: TGTGCCAGCAGCCTGACAGGCTCCACAGATACGCAGTATTTT; CDR3: CASSLTGSTDTQYF
D: TRBD1; size: NA; V: TRBV4-2; J: TRBJ1-1; DNA: TGTGCCAGCAGCAGGGACAGGGATGAAGCTTTCTTT; CDR3: CASSRDRDEAFF
D: NA; size: NA; V: TRBV4-1; J: TRBJ1-2; DNA: TGCGCCAGCAGCCAAGACCCCCGGGGATCTCTACTCATTAACTATGGCTACACCTTC; CDR3: CASSQDPRGSLLINYGYTF
D: NA; size: NA; V: TRBV30; J: TRBJ1-2; DNA: TGTGCCTGGTATAGACTTCTGAGGGGCTACACCTTC; CDR3: CAWYRLLRGYTF
D: NA; size: NA; V: TRBV6-5; J: TRBJ1-4; DNA: TGTGCCAGCAGACCCCCGGGGCCCTGGCGTGAAAAACTGTTTTTT; CDR3: CASRPPGPWREKLFF
D: NA; size: NA; V: TRBV13; J: TRBJ2-1; DNA: TGTGCCAGCAGCCCGAGAGCGGGACAGCTCCGAGACAATGAGCAGTTCTTC; CDR3: CASSPRAGQLRDNEQFF
D: TRBD2; size: NA; V: TRBV6-5; J: TRBJ2-2; DNA: TGTGCCAGCAGTTACGCGGGACTAGCGGTGACCGGGGAGCTGTTTTTT; CDR3: CASSYAGLAVTGELFF
D: TRBD2; size: NA; V: TRBV5-1; J: TRBJ2-1; DNA: TGCGCCAGCAGCCCCGGGGGGAGCTCCTACAATGAGCAGTTCTTC; CDR3: CASSPGGSSYNEQFF
D: NA; size: NA; V: TRBV27; J: TRBJ1-6; DNA: TGTGCCAGCCGTTCGTTGCGCATCGGGAAGGGGGTTAGGTATAATTCACCCCTCCACTTT; CDR3: CASRSLRIGKGVRYNSPLHF
D: NA; size: NA; V: TRBV2; J: TRBJ2-1; DNA: TGTGCCAGCAAGGAGTCGTCCTACAATGAGCAGTTCTTC; CDR3: CASKESSYNEQFF
D: TRBD1; size: NA; V: TRBV5-4; J: TRBJ2-7; DNA: TGTGCCAGCAGCCGCCAACAGGGGGCAACCTACGAGCAGTACTTC; CDR3: CASSRQQGATYEQYF
D: TRBD1; size: NA; V: TRBV7-2; J: TRBJ2-7; DNA: TGTGCCAGCAGCCGGGACAGGGGGAACTACGAGCAGTACTTC; CDR3: CASSRDRGNYEQYF
D: NA; size: NA; V: TRBV7-9; J: TRBJ1-2; DNA: TGTGCCAGCAGCTTATTGGTGGGCGCGGACTATGGCTACACCTTC; CDR3: CASSLLVGADYGYTF
D: TRBD1; size: NA; V: TRBV6-6; J: TRBJ1-1; DNA: TGTGCCAGCAGTCAAACAGGGGGCACTGAAGCTTTCTTT; CDR3: CASSQTGGTEAFF
D: NA; size: few; V: TRBV18; J: TRBJ1-4; DNA: TGTGCCAGCTCACCATACGAAGGAGAAAAACTGTTTTTT; CDR3: CASSPYEGEKLFF
D: NA; size: NA; V: TRBV10-1; J: TRBJ2-3; DNA: TGCGCCAGCGCTTCCCAACCAACAGGGAGGCTCACAGATACGCAGTATTTT; CDR3: CASASQPTGRLTDTQYF